The 27 T cell receptor beta chains in this list originate from one sample, sequenced in a study of CD8 T cell repertoires and HIV-1 epitope variants. Their specific antigens are unknown. The protocol was immunoSEQ multiplex PCR, while the TCRdb copy is restricted to in-frame clones and leaves out a portion. The sample yields a few thousand clones, about 67% seen once. Sequenced material: cultured CD8+ T cells derived from PBMCs. These receptors all stem from a male donor with HIV.

The rearrangement links TRBV11-2 to TRBJ2-5; possible D gene TRBD2, 5 bases. CDR3 length equals 16 residues. V lost 0 bases, J lost 4 bases, and 15 bases lay in between. Germline CDR1 reads SGHAT; CDR2 reads FQNNGV. This chain's CDR3 is CASSLDLTGSAETQYF. CDR3 bases: TGTGCCAGCAGCTTAGATCTGACTGGGAGCGCAGAGACCCAGTACTTC.

The chain uses TRBV19 and TRBJ2-2; maybe TRBD2 (6 bases). The V and J ends lost 5 bases and 4 bases respectively, with 14 bases between them. Germline V gene lookup returns CDR1 LNHDA and CDR2 SQIVND (reference sequence). CDR3 length equals 15 residues. The CDR3 loop reads CASSLWEVSTGELFF. The DNA of the CDR3 is TGTGCCAGTAGTTTGTGGGAGGTTAGCACCGGGGAGCTGTTTTTT.

This clone has only a few counts. This chain uses TRBV11-2 with TRBJ2-1; D possibly corresponds to TRBD1 (6 bases). V lost 6 bases and J lost 3, with 12 bases in between. This CDR3 region has 14 residues. Germline V gene data show CDR1 as SGHAT and CDR2 as FQNNGV. In DNA form, the CDR3 reads TGTGCCAGCAGTTCCGGGACAAACTACAATGAGCAGTTCTTC. Its protein product is CASSSGTNYNEQFF.

This chain links TRBV19 with TRBJ1-6; D is ambiguous. The germline CDR1 and CDR2 sequences are LNHDA and SQIVND (reference sequence). Deletions cut 5 bases from V and 5 bases from J, with 13 bases between. The CDR3 has 15 amino acids. CDR3 nucleotide sequence: TGTGCCAGTAGTGCCCGGACGGATAATAATTCACCCCTCCACTTT. Amino acid sequence: CASSARTDNNSPLHF.

V gene TRBV11-3 combines with J gene TRBJ1-1, with no clear D. CDR1 and CDR2 (germline): SGHNT, YENEEA. Trimming cost V 2 bases and J 3 bases, with 10 bases left between them. The CDR3 runs to 14 residues. The CDR3 region has the DNA TGTGCCAGCAGCTTATATTTCGGCTACACTGAAGCTTTCTTT. Encoded protein: CASSLYFGYTEAFF.

This clone was seen only a few times. The chain carries TRBV4-1 and TRBJ1-1, with a possible D match to TRBD1 (6 bases). The CDR3 is 16 amino acids. Trimming took off 8 bases at V and 3 bases at J, with 22 bases between the two ends. CDR1 is MGHRA, CDR2 YSYEKL, per germline. The CDR3 coding sequence is TGCGCCAGCTCCCACACGGGCGAGGGGGACTACACTGAAGCTTTCTTT. It encodes CASSHTGEGDYTEAFF.

V and J are TRBV11-2 and TRBJ2-5, with a weak D call TRBD2 (5 bases). Germline CDR1 and CDR2: SGHAT and FQNNGV. CDR3 length: 18 residues. Between the trimmed V and J ends, which lost 5 bases and 5 bases, there was a span of 27 bases. CDR3 residues: CASSRTGFRTFGFETQYF. Written as DNA, the CDR3 is TGTGCCAGCAGCCGAACTGGGTTTCGGACTTTTGGGTTTGAGACCCAGTACTTC. The full variable domain, completed using reference TRBV11-2 and TRBJ2-5, is EAGVAQSPRYKIIEKRQSVAFWCNPISGHATLYWYQQILGQGPKLLIQFQNNGVVDDSQLPKDRFSAERLKGVDSTLKIQPAKLEDSAVYLCASSRTGFRTFGFETQYFGPGTRLLVL.

CDR3 bases: TGCGCCAGCCTTAATTATACAGAGGGGGGGCAGCTAGCGGGAGGTAGCACAGATACGCAGTATTTT. It specifies CASLNYTEGGQLAGGSTDTQYF. The chain recombines TRBV10-1 with TRBJ2-3; TRBD2 aligns across 11 bases. Unmatched junction bases numbered 25, after V lost 8 bases and J lost 0 bases. CDR1 is WNHNN, CDR2 SYGVQD, per germline (reference sequence). CDR3 length: 22 residues.

The chain couples TRBV19 to TRBJ2-7; 8 nucleotides align to TRBD2. The CDR3 has 14 residues. Germline V gene lookup returns CDR1 LNHDA and CDR2 SQIVND (reference sequence). With V trimmed by 5 bases and J by 6 bases, 9 bases remained unmatched. CDR3 amino acids: CASSPNGGASEQYF. For the CDR3, the DNA is TGTGCCAGTAGTCCTAACGGGGGGGCCTCCGAGCAGTACTTC.

In its sample, this clone was seen a few times. The chain is built from TRBV27 and TRBJ1-2; D perhaps matches TRBD1 (5 bases). V was cut by 5 bases and J by 1 base, with 17 bases left in between. Germline lookup yields CDR1 MNHEY and CDR2 SMNVEV (reference sequence). This CDR3 has 16 residues. The CDR3: CASSPLIQGFNYGYTF. The CDR3 nucleotides read TGTGCCAGCAGTCCATTAATCCAGGGATTTAACTATGGCTACACCTTC.

This clone was seen more than once but under ten times. This chain links TRBV4-3 with TRBJ2-3, with D maybe TRBD1 (5 bases). The V end was cut by 1 base, the J end by 0 bases, with 11 bases between. There are 16 residues in the CDR3. Per germline, CDR1 LGHNA and CDR2 YSLEER. The CDR3 sequence: CASSQADRFSTDTQYF. CDR3 bases: TGCGCCAGCAGCCAAGCAGACAGATTTAGCACAGATACGCAGTATTTT.

The CDR3 nucleotides read TGTGCCAGCAGCCCAGAAGGGGACGGGGCCAAAAACATTCAGTACTTC. Translated, it gives CASSPEGDGAKNIQYF. V is TRBV28 and J is TRBJ2-4; D may correspond to TRBD1 or TRBD2 (5 bases each). The germline CDR1 and CDR2 sequences are MDHEN and SYDVKM. The V end lost 6 bases, the J end lost 1 base, and 16 bases lay between the germline ends. The CDR3 totals 16 residues.

The CDR3 region has the DNA TGTGCCAGCAGTTCAGATGTCTCGGCCTACGAGCAGTACTTC. Protein: CASSSDVSAYEQYF. The chain is built from TRBV13 and TRBJ2-7; no clear D. The V gene's germline CDR1 is PRHDT and CDR2 FYEKMQ (reference sequence). This CDR3 spans 14 amino acids. Trimming shortened V by 6 bases and J by 2 bases, and 14 bases separated the two germline ends.

The sample holds a few counts of this clone. The J gene is TRBJ1-1, the V gene TRBV10-3; D is unclear. The V gene lost 3 bases and the J gene lost 1 base, with 12 bases spanning the gap. The CDR3 contains 15 residues. Germline V gene sequence: CDR1 ENHRY, CDR2 SYGVKD. CDR3 protein: CAISDKPKGNTEAFF. Written as DNA, the CDR3 is TGTGCCATCAGTGATAAACCGAAGGGGAACACTGAAGCTTTCTTT.

This clone was seen only a few times. The genes are TRBV6-5 and TRBJ2-1, with a weak D call TRBD1 (6 bases). Trimming took 2 bases from V and 10 from J, leaving 12 bases between them. Germline-derived CDR1 and CDR2 are MNHEY and SVGAGI. The CDR3 is 13 residues long. The CDR3: CASSYVDSREQFF. CDR3 sequence (DNA): TGTGCCAGCAGTTACGTGGACAGCCGGGAGCAGTTCTTC.

The chain uses TRBV14 and TRBJ1-4; 7 bases agree with TRBD1. Looked up from germline, CDR1 is SGHDN and CDR2 is FVKESK. V shed 5 bases, J shed 11 bases, and the junction held 11 bases outside the gene matches. The length of the CDR3 is 14 residues. CDR3 sequence reads: CASSYRGNSKKLFF. Here the CDR3 DNA reads TGTGCCAGCAGCTACAGGGGAAACTCAAAGAAACTGTTTTTT.

The V gene is TRBV5-1, the J gene TRBJ2-7, with D possibly being TRBD1 or TRBD2 (5 bases each). The V end lost 3 bases, the J end lost 1 base, and 5 bases lay between the germline ends. This CDR3 contains 12 residues. Per the germline V gene, CDR1 is SGHRS and CDR2 is YFSETQ. The CDR3 DNA is TGCGCCAGCAGCTGGGGGTCCTACGAGCAGTACTTC. This sequence encodes CASSWGSYEQYF.

With respect to this clone: The junction departs from the called germline gene at one end, perhaps through a read error. V is TRBV7-7 and J is TRBJ2-3; no clear D. Per germline, CDR1 SSHAT and CDR2 FNYEAQ (reference sequence). The CDR3 extends over 13 amino acids. The CDR3 spells CASSLEGTDTQYF. The CDR3 DNA is TGTGCTAGCAGCTTAGAAGGCACAGATACGCAGTATTTT.

This rearrangement joins TRBV7-8 to TRBJ2-1; a possible D gene is TRBD2 (5 bases). The V end lost 6 bases, the J end lost 8 bases, and 17 bases lay between the germline ends. This CDR3 region has 14 residues. Germline CDR1 is SGHVS and CDR2 is FQNEAQ. The DNA for the CDR3 is TGTGCCAGCAGTTTCGTGCGTGGAGGTCATGAGCAGTTCTTC. Protein sequence: CASSFVRGGHEQFF.

The V call is TRBV7-6, the J call TRBJ2-1; 10 bases match TRBD1. V lost 3 bases, J lost 8 bases, and 4 bases stayed unmatched. Germline assignment: CDR1 SGHVS and CDR2 FNYEAQ. The CDR3 spans 14 residues. CDR3 sequence: CASSFGTGVDEQFF. CDR3 nucleotide sequence: TGTGCCAGCAGCTTTGGGACAGGGGTCGATGAGCAGTTCTTC.

The V call is TRBV7-9, the J call TRBJ2-7; 9 nucleotides align to TRBD1. The CDR3 contains 15 residues. Per germline, CDR1 SEHNR and CDR2 FQNEAQ (reference sequence). The trim removed 0 bases at V and 3 bases at J, leaving 3 bases unmatched. DNA for the CDR3: TGTGCCAGCAGCTTAGCACGGACAGGGGACTACGAGCAGTACTTC. This codes for CASSLARTGDYEQYF.

This chain uses TRBV5-1 with TRBJ2-2; no reliable D call. CDR3 length equals 16 residues. The V gene's germline CDR1 is SGHRS and CDR2 YFSETQ. Trimming removed 4 bases from V and 2 bases from J, with 15 bases in between. In DNA form, the CDR3 reads TGCGCCAGCAGCCTCGCCGAAGCGTTTAACACCGGGGAGCTGTTTTTT. Translating it yields CASSLAEAFNTGELFF.

This clone has just a few counts. The chain couples TRBV9 to TRBJ2-7; possible D gene TRBD1, 6 bases. Germline V CDR1 and CDR2: SGDLS, YYNGEE. Trimming removed 0 bases at V and 3 bases at J, with 10 bases between. This CDR3 is built from 14 residues. CDR3 DNA sequence: TGTGCCAGCAGCGTAGGAACAGGGCTCTACGAGCAGTACTTC. As protein: CASSVGTGLYEQYF.

The rearrangement links TRBV6-5 to TRBJ1-1; no clear D. The germline gives CDR1 MNHEY, CDR2 SVGAGI. Trimming took off 2 bases at V and 4 bases at J, with 11 bases between the two ends. The CDR3 runs 14 residues. The CDR3 DNA is TGTGCCAGCAGTTACGGGCAACCCCCCACTGAAGCTTTCTTT. This translates into CASSYGQPPTEAFF.

The V call is TRBV11-1, the J call TRBJ2-7; perhaps TRBD1 as D (6 bases). The CDR3 is 14 amino acids. Trimming left V 3 bases short and J 2 bases short, with 11 bases between. Germline CDR1 is SGHAT and CDR2 is FQDESV (reference sequence). The CDR3 protein is CASSFQQGTYEQYF. The CDR3 DNA is TGTGCCAGCAGCTTCCAACAGGGAACCTACGAGCAGTACTTC.

V gene TRBV19 combines with J gene TRBJ2-7, with a weak D call TRBD1 (5 bases). Germline lookup yields CDR1 LNHDA and CDR2 SQIVND (reference sequence). With 3 bases removed from V and 0 bases from J, the gap between germline ends came to 9 bases. The CDR3 totals 14 residues. The CDR3 is CASSISGNSYEQYF. CDR3 nucleotides: TGTGCCAGTAGTATCTCAGGGAACTCCTACGAGCAGTACTTC.

This clone has only a few counts. This rearrangement joins TRBV4-2 to TRBJ1-1; D may be TRBD1 (6 bases). From germline, CDR1 is LGHNA and CDR2 YNFKEQ. The CDR3 contains 16 residues. Trimming removed 0 bases at V and 6 bases at J, with 17 bases between. The CDR3 region is CASSQDRGQFGAEAFF. The CDR3 coding sequence is TGTGCCAGCAGCCAAGATCGGGGGCAGTTCGGCGCTGAAGCTTTCTTT.